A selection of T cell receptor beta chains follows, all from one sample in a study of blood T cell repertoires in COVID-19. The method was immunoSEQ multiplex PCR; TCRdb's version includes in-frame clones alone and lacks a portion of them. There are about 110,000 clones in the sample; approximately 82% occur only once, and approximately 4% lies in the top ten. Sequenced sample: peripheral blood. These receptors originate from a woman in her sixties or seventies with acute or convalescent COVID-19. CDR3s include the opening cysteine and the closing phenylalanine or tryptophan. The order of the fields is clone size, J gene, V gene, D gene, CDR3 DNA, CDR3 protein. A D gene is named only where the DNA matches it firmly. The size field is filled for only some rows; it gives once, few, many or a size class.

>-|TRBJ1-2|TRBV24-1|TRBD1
TGTGCCACCAGTTTGGACAGGGGCGGCTACACCTTC
CATSLDRGGYTF
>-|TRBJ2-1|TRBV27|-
TGTGCCAGCAGTTCGAGACATAGCTCCTACAATGAGCAGTTCTTC
CASSSRHSSYNEQFF
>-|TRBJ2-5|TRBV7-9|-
TGTGCCAGCAGCTTGAGGCAGGGTGGCTACGGTGGCGAAGAGACCCAGTACTTC
CASSLRQGGYGGEETQYF
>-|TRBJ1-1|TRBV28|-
TGTGCCAGCACTCCAGCGCGGAGGGGTAACACTGAAGCTTTCTTT
CASTPARRGNTEAFF
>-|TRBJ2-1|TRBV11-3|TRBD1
TGTGCCAGCAGCCCTGGACAGGGCCCCAATGAGCAGTTCTTC
CASSPGQGPNEQFF
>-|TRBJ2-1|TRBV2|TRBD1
TGTGCCAGCAAGCCCTTAGGACAGGGGGCATTCGATGAGCAGTTCTTC
CASKPLGQGAFDEQFF
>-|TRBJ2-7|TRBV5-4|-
TGTGCCAGCAGCGCACCTGGCAGGTCAGCGGCGTACCAGGAGCAGTACTTC
CASSAPGRSAAYQEQYF
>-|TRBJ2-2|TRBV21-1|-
TGTGCCAGCAGCATTCCGGTGGGGCTCGCTAGCGGGGAGGACACCGGGGAGCTGTTTTTT
CASSIPVGLASGEDTGELFF
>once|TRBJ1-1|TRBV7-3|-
TGTGCCAGCAGCGCGGGTCCGAACACTGAAGCTTTCTTT
CASSAGPNTEAFF
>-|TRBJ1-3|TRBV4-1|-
TGCGCCAGCAGCCAAGAGTTGCGGGTCTCTGGAAACACCATATATTTT
CASSQELRVSGNTIYF
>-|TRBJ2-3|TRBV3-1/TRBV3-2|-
TGTGCCAGCAGCCAAGCCGCTAGCGGCACAGATACGCAGTATTTT
CASSQAASGTDTQYF
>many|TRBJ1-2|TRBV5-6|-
TGTGCCAGCAGCTTGGACCCTAGCGGCTATGGCTACACCTTC
CASSLDPSGYGYTF
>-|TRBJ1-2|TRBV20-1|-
TGCAGTGCCACGACTGACAGTGGCTACACCTTC
CSATTDSGYTF
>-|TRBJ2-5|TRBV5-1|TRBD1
TGCGCCAGCAGCCAGGGGGTCAAGGAGACCCAGTACTTC
CASSQGVKETQYF
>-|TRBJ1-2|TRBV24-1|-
TGTGCCACCAGTGATAACGCGAGGTGGGATGGCTACACCTTC
CATSDNARWDGYTF
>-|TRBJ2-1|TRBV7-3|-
TGTGCCAGCGGTGAGGGCGCAAGCGGCTACAATGAGCAGTTCTTC
CASGEGASGYNEQFF
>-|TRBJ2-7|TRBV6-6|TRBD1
TGTGCCAGCGGACGGACAGGCAGCTCCTACGAGCAGTACTTC
CASGRTGSSYEQYF
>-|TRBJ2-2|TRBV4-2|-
TGTGCCAGCAGCCCGGTGGGGGGAGGGGGCACCGGGGAGCTGTTTTTT
CASSPVGGGGTGELFF
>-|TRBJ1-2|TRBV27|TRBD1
TGTGCCAGCAGTTTTCGGGGGACAGGGTCCAATGGCTACACCTTC
CASSFRGTGSNGYTF
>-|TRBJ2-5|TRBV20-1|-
TGCAGTGCTAGTACAGGGAGATCAATAGGCCCTAAGGAGACCCAGTACTTC
CSASTGRSIGPKETQYF
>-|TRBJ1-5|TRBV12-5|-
TGTGCTAGTGGTTTCGGGGGGCCCCAGCATTTT
CASGFGGPQHF
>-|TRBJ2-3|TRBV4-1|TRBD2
TGCGCCAGCAGCCAAGAACGGACTAGCGGGAGGGGCACAGATACGCAGTATTTT
CASSQERTSGRGTDTQYF
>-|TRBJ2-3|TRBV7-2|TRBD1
TGTGCCAGCAGCAAGCAGGGACAGGGGACAGATACGCAGTATTTT
CASSKQGQGTDTQYF
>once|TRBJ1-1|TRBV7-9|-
TGTGCCAGCACCCAAAAGGCGACAGCCAACACTGAAGCTTTCTTT
CASTQKATANTEAFF
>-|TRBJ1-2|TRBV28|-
TGTGCCAGCAGTTCGGGTCCCCCGAGCTATGGCTACACCTTC
CASSSGPPSYGYTF
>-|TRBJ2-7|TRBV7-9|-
TGTGCCAGCAGCGTCACTAGTTACGAGCAGTACTTC
CASSVTSYEQYF
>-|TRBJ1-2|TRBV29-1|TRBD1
TGCAGCGCCCTAGCCACAGGGGCCTATGGCTACACCTTC
CSALATGAYGYTF
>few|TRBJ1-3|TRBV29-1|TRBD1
TGCAGCGTTGAAGACGCCGGGACAGGGGGCTCGACTGGAAACACCATATATTTT
CSVEDAGTGGSTGNTIYF
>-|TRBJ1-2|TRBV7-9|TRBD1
TGTGCCAGCAGCCCGGGACAGGGAAAGAGCTACACCTTC
CASSPGQGKSYTF
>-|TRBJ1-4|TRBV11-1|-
TGTGCCAGCAGCCCCCGGCAGGATAATGAAAAACTGTTTTTT
CASSPRQDNEKLFF
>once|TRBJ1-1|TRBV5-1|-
TGCGCCAGCAGCCTTACGACTTCCACCTCCGGGTACGCTGAAGCTTTCTTT
CASSLTTSTSGYAEAFF
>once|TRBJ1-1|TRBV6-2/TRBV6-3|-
TGTGCCAGCAGTTACCTCAGGGCATCTTACACTGAAGCTTTCTTT
CASSYLRASYTEAFF
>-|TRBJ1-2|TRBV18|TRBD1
TGTGCCAGCTCACCCCCGGGACAGGGGTCAGTCGGCTACACCTTC
CASSPPGQGSVGYTF
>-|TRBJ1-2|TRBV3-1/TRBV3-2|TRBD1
TGTGCCAGCAGTCAGACCGGGACAGGGCGGGCCTATGGCTACACCTTC
CASSQTGTGRAYGYTF
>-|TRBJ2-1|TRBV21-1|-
TGTGCCAGCAGCAAAGGGAAGCGGAGCAATGAGCAGTTCTTC
CASSKGKRSNEQFF
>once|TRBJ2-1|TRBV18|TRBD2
TGTGCCAGCTCACCGCAGGGACTAGCGGGGGGTAATGAGCAGTTCTTC
CASSPQGLAGGNEQFF
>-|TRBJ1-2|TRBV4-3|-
TGCGCCAGCAGCCCGGAGACAGATCACTATGGCTACACCTTC
CASSPETDHYGYTF
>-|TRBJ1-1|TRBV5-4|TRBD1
TGTGCCAGCAGCTTTGACAGGGGGGCTGAAGCTTTCTTT
CASSFDRGAEAFF
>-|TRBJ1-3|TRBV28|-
TGTGCCAGCACGCAGGGTTCTGGAAACACCATATATTTT
CASTQGSGNTIYF
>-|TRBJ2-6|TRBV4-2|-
TGTGCCAGCAGCCAAGATCGGGCAGGGTTAGGGTCTGGGGCCAACGTCCTGACTTTC
CASSQDRAGLGSGANVLTF
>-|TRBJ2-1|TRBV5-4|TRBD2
TGTGCCAGCAGCCCGACATTACTAGCGGGAGGGCCGACCTACAATGAGCAGTTCTTC
CASSPTLLAGGPTYNEQFF
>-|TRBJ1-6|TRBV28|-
TGTGCCAGCAGTTTCAGAGGGAATAATTCACCCCTCCACTTT
CASSFRGNNSPLHF
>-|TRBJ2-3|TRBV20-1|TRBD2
TGCAGTGCTAGTACCAGCGGGGGACATACGCAGTATTTT
CSASTSGGHTQYF
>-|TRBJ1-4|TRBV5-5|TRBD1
TGTGCCAGCAGCTTCCCGGGACAGGGGTTTGAAAAACTGTTTTTT
CASSFPGQGFEKLFF